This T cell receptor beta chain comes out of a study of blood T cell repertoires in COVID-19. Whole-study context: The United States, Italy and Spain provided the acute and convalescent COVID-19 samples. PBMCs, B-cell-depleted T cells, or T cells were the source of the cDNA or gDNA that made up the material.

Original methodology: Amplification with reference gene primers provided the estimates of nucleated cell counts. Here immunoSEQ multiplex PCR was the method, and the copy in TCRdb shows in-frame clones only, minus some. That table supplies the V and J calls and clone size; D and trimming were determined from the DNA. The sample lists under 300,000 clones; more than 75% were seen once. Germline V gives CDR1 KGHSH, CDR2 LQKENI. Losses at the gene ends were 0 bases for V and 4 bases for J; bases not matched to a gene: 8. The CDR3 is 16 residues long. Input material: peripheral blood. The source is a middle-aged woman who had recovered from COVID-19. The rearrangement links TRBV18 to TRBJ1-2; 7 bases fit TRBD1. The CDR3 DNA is TGTGCCAGCTCACCACCCGGGACAGTCGTGAGCTATGGCTACACCTTC. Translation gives CASSPPGTVVSYGYTF.